This T cell receptor (beta chain) came from a study of blood T cells in healthy people across ages. The use of a sample-barcoded 5' primer and a J-beta primer mix characterized a second PCR of about 6 to 12 cycles. TCRdb recomputed calls from the 5' RACE reads with MiXCR, one row per CDR3 protein. The sample lists almost 800,000 distinct CDR3 sequences; roughly 64% were seen once. This clonotype has only one observation. The CDR3 is 13 residues long. CDR1 is DFQATT and CDR2 is SNEGSKA in the germline V gene (reference sequence). With 3 bases removed from V and 4 bases from J, the gap between germline ends came to 12 bases.

Source material: blood. This sequence originates from a young man in good health. The chain recombines TRBV20-1 with TRBJ2-5; D might be TRBD2 (6 bases). The CDR3 loop reads CSASIRRGETQYF. The CDR3 DNA reads as TGCAGTGCTAGTATCAGGAGGGGAGAGACCCAGTACTTC.